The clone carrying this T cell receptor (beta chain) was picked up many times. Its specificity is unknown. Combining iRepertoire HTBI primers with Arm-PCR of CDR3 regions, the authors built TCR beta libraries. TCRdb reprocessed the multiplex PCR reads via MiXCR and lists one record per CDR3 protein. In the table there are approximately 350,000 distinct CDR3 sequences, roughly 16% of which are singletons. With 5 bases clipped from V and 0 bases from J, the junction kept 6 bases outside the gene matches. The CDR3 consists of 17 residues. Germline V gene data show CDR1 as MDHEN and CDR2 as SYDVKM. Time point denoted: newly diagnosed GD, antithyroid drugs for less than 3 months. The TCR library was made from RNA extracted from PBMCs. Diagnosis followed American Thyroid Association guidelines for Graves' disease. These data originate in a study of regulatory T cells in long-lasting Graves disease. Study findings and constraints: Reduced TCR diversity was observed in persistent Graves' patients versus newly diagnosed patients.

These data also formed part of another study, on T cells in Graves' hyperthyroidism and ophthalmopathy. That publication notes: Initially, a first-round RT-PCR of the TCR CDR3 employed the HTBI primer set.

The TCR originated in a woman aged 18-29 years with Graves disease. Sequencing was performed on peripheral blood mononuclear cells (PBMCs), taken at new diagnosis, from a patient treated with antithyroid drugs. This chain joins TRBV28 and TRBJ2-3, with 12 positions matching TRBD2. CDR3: CASSLRTSGASTDTQYF. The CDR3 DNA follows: TGTGCCAGCAGTCTGAGGACTAGCGGGGCCAGCACAGATACGCAGTATTTT.